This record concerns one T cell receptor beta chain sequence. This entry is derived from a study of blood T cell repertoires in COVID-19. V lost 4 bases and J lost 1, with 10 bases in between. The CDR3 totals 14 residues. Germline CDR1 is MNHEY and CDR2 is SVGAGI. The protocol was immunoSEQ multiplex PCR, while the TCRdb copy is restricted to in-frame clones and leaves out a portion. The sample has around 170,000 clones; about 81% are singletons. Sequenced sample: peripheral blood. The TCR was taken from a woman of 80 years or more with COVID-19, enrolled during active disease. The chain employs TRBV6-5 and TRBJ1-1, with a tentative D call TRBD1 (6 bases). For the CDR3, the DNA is TGTGCCAGCAGTTGGGGGCCGGGGAACACTGAAGCTTTCTTT. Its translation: CASSWGPGNTEAFF.